The 29 T cell receptor beta chains in this list originate from one sample, sequenced in a study of early T cells in non-severe SARS-CoV-2 infection. A single record per CDR3 protein comes from TCRdb applying MiXCR to the 5' RACE reads. The top ten hold about 16% of the sample, which has about 80,000 distinct CDR3 sequences, about 12% seen once. This specimen was whole blood, taken at baseline. These receptors were obtained from an adult who was a healthcare worker with PCR-confirmed SARS-CoV-2 infection or an uninfected control (not recorded which). The donor label of this sample is uncertain.

This clonotype came up a few times. This sequence joins TRBV7-2 and TRBJ2-1, with a tentative D call TRBD2 (6 bases). Between the trimmed V and J ends, which lost 5 bases and 0 bases, there was a span of 11 bases. The CDR3 length is 15 residues. In germline, CDR1 is SGHTA, CDR2 FQGNSA. The CDR3 region is CASSAGLGSYNEQFF. CDR3 DNA sequence: TGTGCCAGCAGCGCGGGATTGGGCTCCTACAATGAGCAGTTCTTC.

This chain links TRBV7-2 with TRBJ2-5; no reliable D call. Trimming removed 1 base from V and 7 bases from J, with 16 bases in between. Germline V gives CDR1 SGHTA, CDR2 FQGNSA. CDR3 length: 15 residues. In DNA form, the CDR3 reads TGTGCCAGCAGCTTAGGGTTCAGCTGGGTATGGACCCAGTACTTC. It specifies CASSLGFSWVWTQYF.

This chain connects TRBV3-1 to TRBJ2-1; D unresolved. From germline, CDR1 is LGHDT and CDR2 YNNKEL (reference sequence). V was cut by 2 bases and J by 6 bases, with 5 bases left in between. The length of the CDR3 is 12 residues. The CDR3 DNA follows: TGTGCCAGCAGCCAAAGGAGCAATGAGCAGTTCTTC. Its translation is CASSQRSNEQFF.

This clonotype has only a few counts. V is TRBV19 and J is TRBJ2-4; possibly TRBD1 for D (6 bases). Trimming removed 1 base from V and 3 bases from J, with 7 bases in between. The CDR3 consists of 14 residues. Germline CDR1 is LNHDA and CDR2 is SQIVND (reference sequence). CDR3 in amino acids: CASSIGGGKNIQYF. DNA for the CDR3: TGTGCCAGTAGTATAGGAGGGGGCAAAAACATTCAGTACTTC.

The J gene is TRBJ1-2, the V gene TRBV2, with 7 positions matching TRBD1. V trimming: 9 bases; J trimming: 3 bases; junction bases outside the gene matches: 10. The CDR3 contains 14 residues. Germline V CDR1 and CDR2: SNHLY, FYNNEI. CDR3 nucleotides: TGTGCCAGACTTCCCCCGACAGGGCACTATGGCTACACCTTC. Translation: CARLPPTGHYGYTF.

This clonotype has ten or more counts. This chain connects TRBV4-1 to TRBJ1-3; D uncertain. Trimming removed 2 bases at V and 8 bases at J, with 13 bases between. The CDR3 covers 14 residues. Germline-derived CDR1 and CDR2 are MGHRA and YSYEKL. The CDR3 DNA reads as TGCGCCAGCAGCCAACCCGGTGTGGCTTACACCATATATTTT. Its translation is CASSQPGVAYTIYF.

The chain joins TRBV20-1 to TRBJ2-3; 10 bases are shared with TRBD2. The length of the CDR3 is 16 residues. Germline loops: CDR1 DFQATT, CDR2 SNEGSKA (reference sequence). V trimming: 6 bases; J trimming: 4 bases; junction bases outside the gene matches: 13. The CDR3 protein is CSARPLAGDGADTQYF. The CDR3, as DNA: TGCAGTGCGAGACCCCTAGCGGGAGATGGGGCAGATACGCAGTATTTT.

This clonotype appeared many times. The rearrangement links TRBV21-1 to TRBJ2-1; TRBD2 is taken as the D call from the table, unchecked against the DNA. TRBV21-1 is a recognized pseudogene. The length of the CDR3 is 16 residues. CDR3 amino acids: CASSKVTSGTPNEQFF. The CDR3 nucleotides read TGTGCCAGCAGCAAAGTTACTAGCGGGACCCCCAATGAGCAGTTCTTC.

The J gene is TRBJ2-3, the V gene TRBV19, with D possibly being TRBD2 (5 bases). The CDR3 sequence is 14 residues long. Germline CDR1 LNHDA, CDR2 SQIVND (reference sequence). Trimming stripped 3 bases from V and 3 bases from J, with 10 bases between. The CDR3 DNA sequence: TGTGCCAGTAGTATGAGAGGGATGACAGATACGCAGTATTTT. As protein: CASSMRGMTDTQYF. The variable domain in full, completed from reference TRBV19 and TRBJ2-3, reads DGGITQSPKYLFRKEGQNVTLSCEQNLNHDAMYWYRQDPGQGLRLIYYSQIVNDFQKGDIAEGYSVSREKKESFPLTVTSAQKNPTAFYLCASSMRGMTDTQYFGPGTRLTVL.

The chain's CDR3 is CASSLLDAATEAFF. CDR3 DNA sequence: TGTGCCAGCAGTTTATTGGATGCGGCCACTGAAGCTTTCTTT. The chain joins TRBV27 to TRBJ1-1, with D unresolved. The CDR3 is 14 amino acids. Germline CDR1 is MNHEY and CDR2 is SMNVEV (reference sequence). Deletions cut 1 base from V and 4 bases from J, with 10 bases between.

The chain is built from TRBV25-1 and TRBJ2-3; no clear D. Germline loops: CDR1 MGHDK, CDR2 SYGVNS. V dropped 3 bases and J dropped 0 bases, with 10 bases sitting between them. The length of the CDR3 is 15 residues. The CDR3 bases are TGTGCCAGCAGTGATCAAGACTGGAGCACAGATACGCAGTATTTT. Residues: CASSDQDWSTDTQYF.

The rearrangement uses TRBV7-2 and TRBJ2-5; TRBD2 aligns across 8 bases. Looked up from germline, CDR1 is SGHTA and CDR2 is FQGNSA. J lost 5 bases, V lost 5 bases, and 13 bases had no gene match. This CDR3 has 16 amino acids. The CDR3 DNA follows: TGTGCCAGCAGCCTCCCCGGGACTAGAGTGGGGGAGACCCAGTACTTC. Amino acid sequence: CASSLPGTRVGETQYF.

This clonotype turned up a few times. V usage is TRBV7-8 and J usage is TRBJ2-7; weak D call: TRBD2 (6 bases). Germline V CDR1 and CDR2: SGHVS, FQNEAQ. The CDR3 contains 15 residues. V dropped 5 bases and J dropped 3 bases, with 17 bases sitting between them. CDR3 DNA sequence: TGTGCCAGCAGCCCCCTCGGGACTTACGTCTACGAGCAGTACTTC. Its protein is CASSPLGTYVYEQYF.

This clonotype was counted between two and nine times. The chain has TRBV6-1 and TRBJ2-5, with 10 bases matching TRBD2. Germline V gene data show CDR1 as MNHNS and CDR2 as SASEGT. This CDR3 is 16 amino acids long. The junction had 7 bases not matched to a gene; V was cut back by 5 bases and J by 1 base. CDR3 DNA sequence: TGTGCCAGCAGTCACACGGGACTAGCGAGCCAAGAGACCCAGTACTTC. It codes for CASSHTGLASQETQYF.

This clonotype was picked up many times. The genes are TRBV11-2 and TRBJ2-5, with 8 bases fitting TRBD2. The trim removed 1 base at V and 5 bases at J, leaving 3 bases unmatched. The germline V gene encodes CDR1 SGHAT and CDR2 FQNNGV. The length of the CDR3 is 14 residues. The CDR3 nucleotides are TGTGCCAGCAGCTTAGCACTAGCGGACGAGACCCAGTACTTC. As protein: CASSLALADETQYF.

This clonotype was recorded at least ten times. This chain links TRBV11-1 with TRBJ1-1; possible D gene TRBD1, 5 bases. V was shortened by 4 bases and J by 3 bases, with 9 bases between the two germline ends. The CDR3 is made up of 13 amino acids. CDR1 is SGHAT, CDR2 FQDESV, per germline (reference sequence). The CDR3, as DNA: TGTGCCAGCAGCTCAGACAGATACACTGAAGCTTTCTTT. This encodes CASSSDRYTEAFF. Full variable domain (rest looked up from reference TRBV11-1 and TRBJ1-1): EAEVAQSPRYKITEKSQAVAFWCDPISGHATLYWYRQILGQGPELLVQFQDESVVDDSQLPKDRFSAERLKGVDSTLKIQPAELGDSAMYLCASSSDRYTEAFFGQGTRLTVV.

A few counts support this clonotype. V and J are TRBV7-9 and TRBJ1-2; 8 positions agree with TRBD1. V trimming: 4 bases; J trimming: 2 bases; junction bases outside the gene matches: 12. CDR1 is SEHNR and CDR2 is FQNEAQ in the germline V gene (reference sequence). The CDR3 is made up of 17 amino acids. For the CDR3, the DNA is TGTGCCAGCAGCTCAGGACAGGGACTCAGACTCAACTATGGCTACACCTTC. Translation gives CASSSGQGLRLNYGYTF.

This clonotype showed up many times. The V call is TRBV6-5, the J call TRBJ2-3; 10 bases are shared with TRBD2. The germline gives CDR1 MNHEY, CDR2 SVGAGI. This CDR3 spans 16 amino acids. J was trimmed by 4 bases and V by 0 bases; bases with no gene match: 4. The CDR3: CASSYSWSGGADTQYF. CDR3 DNA sequence: TGTGCCAGCAGTTACTCTTGGAGCGGGGGGGCAGATACGCAGTATTTT.

This clonotype was picked up many times. The chain is built from TRBV6-6 and TRBJ1-6; 8 bases are a match to TRBD1. Germline-derived CDR1 and CDR2 are MNHNY and SVGAGI (reference sequence). V shed 4 bases, J shed 9 bases, and the junction held 8 bases outside the gene matches. This CDR3 region has 15 residues. The CDR3 spells CASSSTGGMASPLHF. CDR3 DNA: TGTGCCAGCAGTTCCACAGGGGGTATGGCTTCACCCCTCCACTTT.

The rearrangement joins TRBV18 to TRBJ2-3, with 9 bases matching TRBD2. V dropped 3 bases and J dropped 6; count of bases not matched to a gene: 4. Germline lookup yields CDR1 KGHSH and CDR2 LQKENI. The CDR3 spans 14 residues. The CDR3 sequence: CASSPIAGEDTQYF. Here the CDR3 DNA reads TGTGCCAGCTCACCGATAGCGGGGGAGGATACGCAGTATTTT.

CDR3 bases: TGCGCCAGCAGCTTGGATCAGGGCCGGTTTTCTGGAAACACCATATATTTT. As protein: CASSLDQGRFSGNTIYF. The chain combines TRBV5-1 with TRBJ1-3; D is perhaps TRBD1 (5 bases). Germline V gene lookup returns CDR1 SGHRS and CDR2 YFSETQ. This CDR3 has 17 amino acids. Between the trimmed V and J ends, which lost 0 bases and 1 base, there was a span of 14 bases.

This clonotype has more than one count but fewer than ten. This chain joins TRBV12-5 and TRBJ2-3; D unresolved. Germline assignment: CDR1 LGHNT and CDR2 FRNRAP. CDR3 length: 14 amino acids. Trimming removed 1 base at V and 1 base at J, with 6 bases between. CDR3 nucleotide sequence: TGTGCTAGTGGTTTGGGACGGGGCACAGATACGCAGTATTTT. Protein sequence: CASGLGRGTDTQYF.

This clonotype was detected ten times or more. The chain uses TRBV11-2 and TRBJ2-7; 8 bases align to TRBD2. CDR3 length: 15 residues. The V segment lost 3 bases and the J segment 1 base; nucleotides outside the gene matches: 5. Looked up from germline, CDR1 is SGHAT and CDR2 is FQNNGV. Written as DNA, the CDR3 is TGTGCCAGCAGCTTTGCTAGCGGGCCTTCCTACGAGCAGTACTTC. Its protein is CASSFASGPSYEQYF.

This clonotype was counted at least ten times. The rearrangement joins TRBV18 to TRBJ2-3; unclear D gene. V was trimmed by 6 bases and J by 4 bases, leaving 8 bases between them. CDR1 is KGHSH, CDR2 LQKENI, per germline. This CDR3 is 12 amino acids long. The CDR3 region has the DNA TGTGCCAGCTCGGACCCATCAGATACGCAGTATTTT. Residues: CASSDPSDTQYF. Full variable domain (remainder filled in from reference TRBV18 and TRBJ2-3): NAGVMQNPRHLVRRRGQEARLRCSPMKGHSHVYWYRQLPEEGLKFMVYLQKENIIDESGMPKERFSAEFPKEGPSILRIQQVVRGDSAAYFCASSDPSDTQYFGPGTRLTVL.

Ten or more counts support this clonotype. CDR3 sequence reads: CASSPFSEQYF. The CDR3 DNA reads as TGTGCCAGCAGCCCGTTTTCGGAGCAGTACTTC. This chain links TRBV7-8 with TRBJ2-7; D gene ambiguous. CDR3 length equals 11 residues. V shed 5 bases and J shed 7 bases, with 9 bases lying between them. In germline, CDR1 is SGHVS, CDR2 FQNEAQ.

This clonotype was picked up a small number of times. The J gene is TRBJ2-2, the V gene TRBV12-3 or TRBV12-4, with 8 bases lining up with TRBD2. Losses at the gene ends were 7 bases for V and 0 bases for J; bases not matched to a gene: 7. The CDR3 runs to 16 residues. CDR3 bases: TGTGCCAGCACTCTTAGCGGGATCACGAACACCGGGGAGCTGTTTTTT. Protein: CASTLSGITNTGELFF.

The chain is built from TRBV27 and TRBJ2-7, with 10 bases identical to TRBD2. Trimming took 6 bases from V and 1 from J; bases not matched to a gene: 9. The CDR3 is 16 residues long. CDR1 is MNHEY, CDR2 SMNVEV, per germline (reference sequence). The CDR3 here is CASRHTTSGWSYEQYF. The CDR3 DNA follows: TGTGCCAGCAGACATACGACTAGCGGGTGGTCCTACGAGCAGTACTTC.

This clonotype was detected many times. Its ends do not fully match the called genes, so a read error is possible. The V gene is TRBV2, the J gene TRBJ1-4; no clear D gene. There are 9 residues in the CDR3. Looked up from germline, CDR1 is SNHLY and CDR2 is FYNNEI. The CDR3 sequence: CASSPAGRF. In DNA form, the CDR3 reads TGTGCCAGCAGTCCCGCCGGCCGATTT.

This clonotype occurred a few times. The chain employs TRBV20-1 and TRBJ2-7; a weak D match, TRBD1 (6 bases). The CDR3 totals 13 residues. Germline assignment: CDR1 DFQATT and CDR2 SNEGSKA (reference sequence). With 6 bases removed from V and 2 bases from J, the gap between germline ends came to 14 bases. CDR3 region: CSAHRDTTYEQYF. CDR3 bases: TGCAGTGCCCACCGGGACACAACCTACGAGCAGTACTTC.